This TCR beta chain was profiled in a study of blood T cell repertoires in COVID-19. At the level of the study: The origin of the acute and convalescent COVID-19 samples was the United States, Italy and Spain.

Participants were aged about 18 to 100 years from approximately 23 US areas. The CDR3 runs 16 residues. With V trimmed by 0 bases and J by 5 bases, 6 bases remained unmatched. Germline-derived CDR1 and CDR2 are LGHDT and YNNKEL (reference sequence). This table comes from immunoSEQ multiplex PCR, and its TCRdb copy is limited to in-frame clones, with some not included. The data show about 280,000 clones, 85% seen once. This chain connects TRBV3-1 (or the pseudogene TRBV3-2) to TRBJ2-2, with TRBD2 identical over 7 bases. Sequencing used PBMCs or T cells enriched from blood (not recorded which). The TCR comes from a woman aged 45-59 years who had recovered from COVID-19. CDR3 sequence reads: CASSQEAGRATGELFF. Here the CDR3 DNA reads TGTGCCAGCAGCCAAGAAGCGGGGAGGGCGACCGGGGAGCTGTTTTTT.